This T cell receptor (beta chain) came from a study of beta chain features in type 1 diabetes. This CDR3 has 14 residues. Germline CDR1 and CDR2: SGHDN and FVKESK. Between the trimmed V and J ends, which lost 4 bases and 6 bases, there was a span of 13 bases. Every isolated RNA sample was fully reverse transcribed, so sequencing captured expressed TCRB transcripts. Profiled with immunoSEQ multiplex PCR; TCRdb holds only in-frame clones, not every one. The table records nearly 350,000 clones, approximately 8.2% of them present only once. This clone was counted only a few times. The sample taken for sequencing was central memory CD4+ T cells from blood. This clonotype was sampled from a woman aged 18 to 35 in good health. The chain couples TRBV14 to TRBJ2-1, with a weak D call TRBD2 (6 bases). The CDR3 DNA sequence: TGTGCCAGCAGCCTCCAGCGGGTGCGCAATGAGCAGTTCTTC. This encodes CASSLQRVRNEQFF.